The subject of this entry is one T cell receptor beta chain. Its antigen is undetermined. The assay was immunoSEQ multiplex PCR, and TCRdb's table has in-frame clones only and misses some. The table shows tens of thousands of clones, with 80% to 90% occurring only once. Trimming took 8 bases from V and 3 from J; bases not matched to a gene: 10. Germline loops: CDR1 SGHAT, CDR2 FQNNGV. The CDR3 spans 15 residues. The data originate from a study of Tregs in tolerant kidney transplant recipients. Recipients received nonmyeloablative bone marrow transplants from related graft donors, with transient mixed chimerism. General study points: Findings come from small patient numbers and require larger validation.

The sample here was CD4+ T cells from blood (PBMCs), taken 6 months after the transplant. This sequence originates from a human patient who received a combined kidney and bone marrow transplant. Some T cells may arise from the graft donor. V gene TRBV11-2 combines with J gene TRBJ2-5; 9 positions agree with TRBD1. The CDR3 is CASGQGTAGEETQYF. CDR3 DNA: TGTGCCAGCGGACAGGGGACAGCGGGCGAAGAGACCCAGTACTTC.